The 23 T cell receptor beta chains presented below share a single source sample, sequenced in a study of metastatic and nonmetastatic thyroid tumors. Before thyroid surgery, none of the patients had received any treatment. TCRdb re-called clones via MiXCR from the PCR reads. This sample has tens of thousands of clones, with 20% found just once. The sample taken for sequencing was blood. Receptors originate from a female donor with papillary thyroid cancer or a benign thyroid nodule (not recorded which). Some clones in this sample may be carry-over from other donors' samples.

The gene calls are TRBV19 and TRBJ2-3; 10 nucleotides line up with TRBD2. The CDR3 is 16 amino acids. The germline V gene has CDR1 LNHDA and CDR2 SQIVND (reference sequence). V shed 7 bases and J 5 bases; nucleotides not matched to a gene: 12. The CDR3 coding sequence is TGTGCCAGTACCGAAGGGAGCGGGAGGGATAAAGATACGCAGTATTTT. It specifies CASTEGSGRDKDTQYF.

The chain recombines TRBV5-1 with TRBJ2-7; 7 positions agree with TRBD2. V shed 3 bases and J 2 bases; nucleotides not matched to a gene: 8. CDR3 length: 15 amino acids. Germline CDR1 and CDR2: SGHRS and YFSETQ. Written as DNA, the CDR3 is TGCGCCAGCAGCTGGGGGACTATCTGGACCTACGAGCAGTACTTC. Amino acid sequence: CASSWGTIWTYEQYF.

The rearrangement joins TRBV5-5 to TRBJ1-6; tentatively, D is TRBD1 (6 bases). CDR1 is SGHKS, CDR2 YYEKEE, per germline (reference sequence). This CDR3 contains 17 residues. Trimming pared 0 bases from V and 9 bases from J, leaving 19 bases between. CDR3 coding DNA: TGTGCCAGCAGCTTGGTCGCAGGGGACACAACAAGTTCACCCCTCCACTTT. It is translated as CASSLVAGDTTSSPLHF.

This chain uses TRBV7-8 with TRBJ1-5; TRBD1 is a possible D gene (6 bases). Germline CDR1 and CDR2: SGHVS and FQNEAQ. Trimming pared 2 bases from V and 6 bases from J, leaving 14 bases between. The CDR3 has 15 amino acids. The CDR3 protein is CASSLSGQIAQPQHF. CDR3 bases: TGTGCCAGCAGCTTATCAGGACAGATTGCTCAGCCCCAGCATTTT.

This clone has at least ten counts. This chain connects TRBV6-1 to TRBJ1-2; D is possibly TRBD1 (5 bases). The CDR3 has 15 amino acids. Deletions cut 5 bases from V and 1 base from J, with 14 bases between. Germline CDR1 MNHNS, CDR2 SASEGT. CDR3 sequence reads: CASSSGQGFNYGYTF. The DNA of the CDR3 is TGTGCCAGCAGTTCTGGCCAGGGTTTTAACTATGGCTACACCTTC.

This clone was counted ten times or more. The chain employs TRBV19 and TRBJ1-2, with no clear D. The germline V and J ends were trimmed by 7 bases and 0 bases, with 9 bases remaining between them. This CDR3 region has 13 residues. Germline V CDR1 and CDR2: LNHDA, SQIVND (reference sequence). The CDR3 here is CASTSPANYGYTF. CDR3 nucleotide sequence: TGTGCCAGTACCTCCCCGGCTAACTATGGCTACACCTTC. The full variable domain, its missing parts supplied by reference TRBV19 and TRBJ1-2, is DGGITQSPKYLFRKEGQNVTLSCEQNLNHDAMYWYRQDPGQGLRLIYYSQIVNDFQKGDIAEGYSVSREKKESFPLTVTSAQKNPTAFYLCASTSPANYGYTFGSGTRLTVV.

The CDR3 sequence: CASSQSTGKETQYF. CDR3 DNA: TGCGCCAGCAGCCAATCCACAGGGAAGGAGACCCAGTACTTC. The chain joins TRBV4-1 to TRBJ2-5; D might be TRBD1 (6 bases). Germline V lookup: CDR1 MGHRA, CDR2 YSYEKL. V gave up 2 bases and J gave up 5 bases, with 12 bases separating them. The CDR3 contains 14 residues.

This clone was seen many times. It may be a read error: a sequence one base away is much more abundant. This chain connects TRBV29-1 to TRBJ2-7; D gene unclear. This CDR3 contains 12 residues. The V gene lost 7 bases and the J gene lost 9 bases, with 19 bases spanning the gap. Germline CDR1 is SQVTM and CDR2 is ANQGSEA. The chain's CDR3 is CSASEGPHGQYF. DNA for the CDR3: TGCAGCGCCTCAGAAGGGCCTCACGGGCAGTACTTC.

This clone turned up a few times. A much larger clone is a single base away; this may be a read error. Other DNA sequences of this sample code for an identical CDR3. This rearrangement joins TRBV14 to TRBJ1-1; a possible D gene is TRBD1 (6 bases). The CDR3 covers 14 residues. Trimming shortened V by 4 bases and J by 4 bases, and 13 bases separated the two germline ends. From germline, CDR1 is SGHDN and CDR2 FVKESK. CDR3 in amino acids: CASSLVQGFTEAFF. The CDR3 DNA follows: TGTGCCAGCAGCCTCGTACAGGGTTTCACTGAAGCTTTCTTT.

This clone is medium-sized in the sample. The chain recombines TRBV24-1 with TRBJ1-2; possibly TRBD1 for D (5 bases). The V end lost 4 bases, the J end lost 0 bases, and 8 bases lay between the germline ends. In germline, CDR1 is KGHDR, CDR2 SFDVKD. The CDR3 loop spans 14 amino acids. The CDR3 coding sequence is TGTGCCACCAGTGAGGCAGGGTCTAACTATGGCTACACCTTC. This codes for CATSEAGSNYGYTF.

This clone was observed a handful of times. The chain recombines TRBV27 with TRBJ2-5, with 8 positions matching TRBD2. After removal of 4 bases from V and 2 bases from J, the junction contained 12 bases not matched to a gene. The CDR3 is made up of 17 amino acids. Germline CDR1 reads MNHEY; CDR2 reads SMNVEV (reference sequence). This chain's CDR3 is CASSSEQRIAGQETQYF. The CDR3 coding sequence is TGTGCCAGCAGTTCCGAGCAGAGAATAGCGGGGCAAGAGACCCAGTACTTC.

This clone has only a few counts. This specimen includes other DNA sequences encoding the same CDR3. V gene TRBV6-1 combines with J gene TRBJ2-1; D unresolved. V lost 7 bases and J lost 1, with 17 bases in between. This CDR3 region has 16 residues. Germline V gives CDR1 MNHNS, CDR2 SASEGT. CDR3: CASILDPRSSYNEQFF. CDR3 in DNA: TGTGCCAGCATTCTTGATCCCCGTAGTTCCTACAATGAGCAGTTCTTC.

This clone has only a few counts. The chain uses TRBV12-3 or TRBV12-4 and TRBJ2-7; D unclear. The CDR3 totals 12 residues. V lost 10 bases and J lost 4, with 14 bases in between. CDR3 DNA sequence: TGTGCCACTTCGGATTGCCTGTACGAGCAGTACTTC. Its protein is CATSDCLYEQYF.

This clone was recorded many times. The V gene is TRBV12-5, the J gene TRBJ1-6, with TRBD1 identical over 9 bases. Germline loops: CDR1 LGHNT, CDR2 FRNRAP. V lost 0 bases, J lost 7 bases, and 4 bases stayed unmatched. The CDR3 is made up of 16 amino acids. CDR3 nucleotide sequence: TGTGCTAGTGGTTTGGTCTTGGGACAGGGAAATTCACCCCTCCACTTT. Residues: CASGLVLGQGNSPLHF.

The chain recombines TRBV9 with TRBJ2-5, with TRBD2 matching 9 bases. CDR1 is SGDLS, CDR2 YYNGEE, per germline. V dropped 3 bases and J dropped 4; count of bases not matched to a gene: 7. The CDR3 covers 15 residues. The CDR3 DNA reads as TGTGCCAGCAGCGGAGGAGCGGGAGGCGGAGAGACCCAGTACTTC. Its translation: CASSGGAGGGETQYF. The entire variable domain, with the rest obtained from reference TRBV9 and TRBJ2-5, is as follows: DSGVTQTPKHLITATGQRVTLRCSPRSGDLSVYWYQQSLDQGLQFLIQYYNGEERAKGNILERFSAQQFPDLHSELNLSSLELGDSALYFCASSGGAGGGETQYFGPGTRLLVL.

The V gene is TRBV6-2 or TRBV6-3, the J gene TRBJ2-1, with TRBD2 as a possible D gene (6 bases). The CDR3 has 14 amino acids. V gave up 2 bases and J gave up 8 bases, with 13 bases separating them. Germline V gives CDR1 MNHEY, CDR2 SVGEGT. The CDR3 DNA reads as TGTGCCAGCAGTTACGGTCGGGGGTTCTATGAGCAGTTCTTC. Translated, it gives CASSYGRGFYEQFF.

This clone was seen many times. The chain's CDR3 is CSARDPSGNYRGNEQFF. CDR3 DNA: TGCAGTGCTAGAGATCCTAGCGGAAATTACCGGGGCAATGAGCAGTTCTTC. The rearrangement uses TRBV20-1 and TRBJ2-1, with TRBD2 matching 7 bases. The CDR3 covers 17 residues. CDR1 and CDR2 (germline): DFQATT, SNEGSKA (reference sequence). Trimming removed 0 bases from V and 6 bases from J; junction bases left unmatched: 14.

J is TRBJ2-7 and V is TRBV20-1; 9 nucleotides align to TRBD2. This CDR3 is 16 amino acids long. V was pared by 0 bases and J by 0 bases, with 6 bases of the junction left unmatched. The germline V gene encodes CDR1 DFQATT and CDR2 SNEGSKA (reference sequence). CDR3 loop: CSARDPSSGNSYEQYF. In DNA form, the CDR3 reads TGCAGTGCTAGAGATCCGTCTAGCGGGAACTCCTACGAGCAGTACTTC.

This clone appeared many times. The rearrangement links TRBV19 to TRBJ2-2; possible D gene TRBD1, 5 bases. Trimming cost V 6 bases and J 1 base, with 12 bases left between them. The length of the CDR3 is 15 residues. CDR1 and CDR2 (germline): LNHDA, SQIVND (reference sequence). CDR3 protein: CASRGLTENTGELFF. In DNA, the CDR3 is TGTGCCAGTAGGGGGTTGACAGAGAACACCGGGGAGCTGTTTTTT.

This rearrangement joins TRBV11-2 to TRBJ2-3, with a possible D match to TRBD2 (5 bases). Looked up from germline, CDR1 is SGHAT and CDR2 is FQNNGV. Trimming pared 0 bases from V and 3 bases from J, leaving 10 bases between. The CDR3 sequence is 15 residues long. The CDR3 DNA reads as TGTGCCAGCAGCTTAGATCAGAGGGCGACAGATACGCAGTATTTT. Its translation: CASSLDQRATDTQYF.

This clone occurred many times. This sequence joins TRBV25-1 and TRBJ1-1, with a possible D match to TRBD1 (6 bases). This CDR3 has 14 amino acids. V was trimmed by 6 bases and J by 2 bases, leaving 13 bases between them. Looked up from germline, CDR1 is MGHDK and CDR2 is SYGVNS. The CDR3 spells CASSWGGRNTEAFF. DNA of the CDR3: TGTGCCAGCAGCTGGGGGGGGCGAAACACTGAAGCTTTCTTT.

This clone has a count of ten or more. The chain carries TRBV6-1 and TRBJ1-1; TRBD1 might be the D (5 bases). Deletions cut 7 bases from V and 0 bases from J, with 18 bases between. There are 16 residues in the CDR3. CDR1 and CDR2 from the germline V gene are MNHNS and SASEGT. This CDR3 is CASITRENSMNTEAFF. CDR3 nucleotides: TGTGCCAGCATAACCAGGGAAAATTCTATGAACACTGAAGCTTTCTTT.

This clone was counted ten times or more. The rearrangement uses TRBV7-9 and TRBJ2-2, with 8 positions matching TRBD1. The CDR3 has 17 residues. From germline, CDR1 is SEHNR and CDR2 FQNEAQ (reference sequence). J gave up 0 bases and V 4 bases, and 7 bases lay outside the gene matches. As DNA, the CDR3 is TGTGCCAGCAGCTCCGGGGACAGGACCGCGAACACCGGGGAGCTGTTTTTT. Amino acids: CASSSGDRTANTGELFF.